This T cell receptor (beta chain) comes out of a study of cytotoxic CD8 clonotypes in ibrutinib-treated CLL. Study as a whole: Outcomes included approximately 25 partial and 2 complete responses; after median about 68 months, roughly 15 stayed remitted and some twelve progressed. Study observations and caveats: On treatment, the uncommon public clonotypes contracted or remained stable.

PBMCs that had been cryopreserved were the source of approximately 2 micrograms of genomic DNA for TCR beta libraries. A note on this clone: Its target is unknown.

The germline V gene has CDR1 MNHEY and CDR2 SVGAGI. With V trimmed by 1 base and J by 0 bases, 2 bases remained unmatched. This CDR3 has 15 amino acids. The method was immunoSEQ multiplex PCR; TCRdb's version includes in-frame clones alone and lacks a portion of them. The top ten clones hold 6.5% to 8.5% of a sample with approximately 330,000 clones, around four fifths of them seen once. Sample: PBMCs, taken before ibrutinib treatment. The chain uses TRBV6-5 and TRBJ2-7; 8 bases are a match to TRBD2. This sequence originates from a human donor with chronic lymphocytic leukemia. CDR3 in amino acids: CASSYLAGGSYEQYF. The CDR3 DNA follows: TGTGCCAGCAGTTACTTGGCGGGAGGCTCCTACGAGCAGTACTTC.